This T cell receptor (beta chain) was identified during a study of Graves' ophthalmopathy and Graves' hyperthyroidism. Overall study findings and caveats: Separation of ophthalmopathy from stable hyperthyroidism was achieved by a 13-signature model, at roughly 88% sensitivity and about 81% specificity. Also, most clonotypes expanded in the thyroid above 0.001 frequency appeared in blood.

RNA served as the template for amplifying TCR beta CDR3 regions. Scientists carried out first-round RT-PCR using HTBI primers and then a second-round multiplex PCR. MiXCR was run by TCRdb on the multiplex PCR reads, yielding one entry per CDR3 protein. The sample comprises around 1.1 million distinct CDR3 sequences, 36% of which are singletons, and around 10% rests with the top ten. To note about this clonotype: Its cognate antigen is unknown. A much larger clone is a single base away; this may be a read error.

V dropped 1 base and J dropped 3; count of bases not matched to a gene: 11. CDR3 size: 17 residues. Germline V gene sequence: CDR1 SEHNR, CDR2 FQNEAQ (reference sequence). The sequenced sample consisted of peripheral blood or thyroid tissue (not recorded which). The V gene is TRBV7-9, the J gene TRBJ1-2; 7 positions match TRBD1. This clonotype originated in an adult man with Graves' hyperthyroidism. The CDR3 DNA follows: TGTGCCAGCAGCTTAGGAGACAGGGAAATCCCCCACTATGGCTACACCTTC. Translated: CASSLGDREIPHYGYTF.